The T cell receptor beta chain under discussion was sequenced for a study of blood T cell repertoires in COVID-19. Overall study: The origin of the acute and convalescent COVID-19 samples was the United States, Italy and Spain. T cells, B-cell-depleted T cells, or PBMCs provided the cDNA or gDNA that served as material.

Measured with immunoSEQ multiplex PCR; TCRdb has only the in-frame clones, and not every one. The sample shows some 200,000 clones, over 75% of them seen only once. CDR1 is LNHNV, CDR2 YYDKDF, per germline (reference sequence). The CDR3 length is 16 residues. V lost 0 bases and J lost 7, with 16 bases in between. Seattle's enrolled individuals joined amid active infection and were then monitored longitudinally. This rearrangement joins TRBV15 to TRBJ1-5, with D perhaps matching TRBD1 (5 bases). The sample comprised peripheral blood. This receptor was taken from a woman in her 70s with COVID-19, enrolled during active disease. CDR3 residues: CATSRDLVSGKQPQHF. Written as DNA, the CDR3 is TGTGCCACCAGCAGAGATCTTGTGTCAGGGAAACAGCCCCAGCATTTT.